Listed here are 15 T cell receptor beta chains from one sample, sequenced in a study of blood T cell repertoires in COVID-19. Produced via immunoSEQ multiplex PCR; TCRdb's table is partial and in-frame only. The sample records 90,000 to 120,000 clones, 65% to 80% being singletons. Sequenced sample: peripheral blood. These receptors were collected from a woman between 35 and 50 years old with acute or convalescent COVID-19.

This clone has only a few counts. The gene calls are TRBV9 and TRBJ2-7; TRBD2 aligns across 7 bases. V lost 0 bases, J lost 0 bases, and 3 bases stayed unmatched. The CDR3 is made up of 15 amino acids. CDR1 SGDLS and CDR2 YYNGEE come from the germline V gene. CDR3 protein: CASSVGWGGSYEQYF. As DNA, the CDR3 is TGTGCCAGCAGCGTAGGTTGGGGGGGCTCCTACGAGCAGTACTTC.

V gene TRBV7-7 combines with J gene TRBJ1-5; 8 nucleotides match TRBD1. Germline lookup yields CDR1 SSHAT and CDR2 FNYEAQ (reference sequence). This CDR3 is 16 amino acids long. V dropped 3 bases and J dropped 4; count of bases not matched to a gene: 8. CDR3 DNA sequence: TGTGCCAGCAGCTTGGACCGCCGGGACAGGAATCAGCCCCAGCATTTT. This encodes CASSLDRRDRNQPQHF.

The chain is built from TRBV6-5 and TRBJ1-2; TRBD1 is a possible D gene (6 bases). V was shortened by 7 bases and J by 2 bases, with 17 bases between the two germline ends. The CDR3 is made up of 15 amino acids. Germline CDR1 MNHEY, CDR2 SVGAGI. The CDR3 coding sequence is TGTGCCAGCATTTTAGGCGGACAGATCAACTATGGCTACACCTTC. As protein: CASILGGQINYGYTF.

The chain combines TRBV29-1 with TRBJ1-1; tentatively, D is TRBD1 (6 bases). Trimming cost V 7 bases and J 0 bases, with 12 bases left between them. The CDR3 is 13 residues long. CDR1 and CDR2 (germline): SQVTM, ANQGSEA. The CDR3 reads CSATGFMNTEAFF. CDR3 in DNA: TGCAGCGCTACAGGGTTCATGAACACTGAAGCTTTCTTT. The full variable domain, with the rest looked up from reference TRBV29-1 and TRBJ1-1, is SAVISQKPSRDICQRGTSLTIQCQVDSQVTMMFWYRQQPGQSLTLIATANQGSEATYESGFVIDKFPISRPNLTFSTLTVSNMSPEDSSIYLCSATGFMNTEAFFGQGTRLTVV.

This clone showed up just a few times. The CDR3 coding sequence is TGTGCCAGCAGCTTAGGGCCGCGGGCTGAAGCTTTCTTT. Residues: CASSLGPRAEAFF. V gene TRBV7-2 combines with J gene TRBJ1-1; D is unresolved. Per the germline V gene, CDR1 is SGHTA and CDR2 is FQGNSA. The CDR3 contains 13 residues. Trimming removed 1 base at V and 6 bases at J, with 9 bases between.

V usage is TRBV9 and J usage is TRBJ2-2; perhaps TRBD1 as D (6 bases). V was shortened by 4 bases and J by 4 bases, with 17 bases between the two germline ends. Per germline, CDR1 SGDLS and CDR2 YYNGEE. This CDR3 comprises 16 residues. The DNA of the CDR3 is TGTGCCAGCAGCCTATTCCTGACAGGAGGCACCGGGGAGCTGTTTTTT. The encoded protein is CASSLFLTGGTGELFF.

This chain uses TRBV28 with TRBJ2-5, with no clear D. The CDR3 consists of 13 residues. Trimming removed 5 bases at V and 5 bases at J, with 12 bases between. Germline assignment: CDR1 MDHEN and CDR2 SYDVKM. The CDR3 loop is CASSPGNLETQYF. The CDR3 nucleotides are TGTGCCAGCAGTCCAGGAAATCTCGAGACCCAGTACTTC.

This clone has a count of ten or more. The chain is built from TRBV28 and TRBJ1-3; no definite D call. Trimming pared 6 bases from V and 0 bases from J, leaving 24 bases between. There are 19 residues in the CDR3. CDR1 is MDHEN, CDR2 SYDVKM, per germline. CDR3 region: CASRLAPPTSKRSGNTIYF. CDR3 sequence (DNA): TGTGCCAGCAGACTGGCCCCCCCTACAAGCAAGCGCTCTGGAAACACCATATATTTT.

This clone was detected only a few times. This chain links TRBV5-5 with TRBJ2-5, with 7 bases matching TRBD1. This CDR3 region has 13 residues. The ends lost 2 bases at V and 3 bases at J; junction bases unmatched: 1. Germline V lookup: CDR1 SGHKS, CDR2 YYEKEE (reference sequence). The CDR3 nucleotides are TGTGCCAGCAGCTTTCAGGGGGAAGAGACCCAGTACTTC. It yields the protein CASSFQGEETQYF.

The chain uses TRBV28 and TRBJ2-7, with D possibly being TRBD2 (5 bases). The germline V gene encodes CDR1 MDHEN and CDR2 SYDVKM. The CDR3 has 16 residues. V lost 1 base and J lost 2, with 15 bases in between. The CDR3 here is CASSLFREPLPYEQYF. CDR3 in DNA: TGTGCCAGCAGTTTATTCCGGGAACCCTTACCCTACGAGCAGTACTTC.

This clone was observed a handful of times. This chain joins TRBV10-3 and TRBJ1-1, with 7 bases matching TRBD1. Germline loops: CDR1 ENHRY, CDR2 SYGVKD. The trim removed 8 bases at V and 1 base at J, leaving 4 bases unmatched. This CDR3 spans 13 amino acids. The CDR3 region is CAIGRQGNTEAFF. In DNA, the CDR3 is TGTGCCATCGGTCGACAGGGGAACACTGAAGCTTTCTTT.

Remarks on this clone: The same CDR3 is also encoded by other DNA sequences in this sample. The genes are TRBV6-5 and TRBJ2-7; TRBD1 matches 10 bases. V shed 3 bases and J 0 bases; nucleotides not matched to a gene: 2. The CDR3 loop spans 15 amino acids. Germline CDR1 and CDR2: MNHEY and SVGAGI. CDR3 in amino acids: CASSYRDRGSYEQYF. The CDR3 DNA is TGTGCCAGCAGTTATAGGGACAGGGGCTCCTACGAGCAGTACTTC.

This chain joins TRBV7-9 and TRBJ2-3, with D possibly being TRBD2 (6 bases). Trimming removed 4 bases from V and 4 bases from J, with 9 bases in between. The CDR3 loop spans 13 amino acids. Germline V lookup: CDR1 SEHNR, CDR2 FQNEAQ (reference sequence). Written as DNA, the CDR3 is TGTGCCAGCAGCTCCGGGGGACCAGATACGCAGTATTTT. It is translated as CASSSGGPDTQYF.

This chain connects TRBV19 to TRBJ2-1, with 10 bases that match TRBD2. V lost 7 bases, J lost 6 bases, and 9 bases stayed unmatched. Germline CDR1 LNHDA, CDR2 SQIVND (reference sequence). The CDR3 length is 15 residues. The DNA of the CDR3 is TGTGCCAGTACCTCTAGCGGGGGATCCCTCAATGAGCAGTTCTTC. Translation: CASTSSGGSLNEQFF.

The CDR3 here is CASSPSETVAGNSPLHF. The CDR3, as DNA: TGCGCCAGCAGCCCCTCAGAGACAGTTGCGGGGAATTCACCCCTCCACTTT. This chain connects TRBV4-1 to TRBJ1-6, with TRBD1 as a possible D gene (5 bases). The V gene's germline CDR1 is MGHRA and CDR2 YSYEKL. The V end was cut by 4 bases, the J end by 7 bases, with 20 bases between. The CDR3 runs to 17 residues.